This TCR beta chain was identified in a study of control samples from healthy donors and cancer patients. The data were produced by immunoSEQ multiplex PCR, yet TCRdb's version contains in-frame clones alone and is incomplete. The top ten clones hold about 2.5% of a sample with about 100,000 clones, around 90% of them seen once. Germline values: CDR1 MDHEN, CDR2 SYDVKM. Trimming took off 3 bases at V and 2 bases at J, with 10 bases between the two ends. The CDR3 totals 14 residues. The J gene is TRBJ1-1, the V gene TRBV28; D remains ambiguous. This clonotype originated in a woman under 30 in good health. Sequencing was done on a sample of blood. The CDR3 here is CASSFKPANTEAFF. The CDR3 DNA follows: TGTGCCAGCAGTTTTAAGCCGGCAAACACTGAAGCTTTCTTT.